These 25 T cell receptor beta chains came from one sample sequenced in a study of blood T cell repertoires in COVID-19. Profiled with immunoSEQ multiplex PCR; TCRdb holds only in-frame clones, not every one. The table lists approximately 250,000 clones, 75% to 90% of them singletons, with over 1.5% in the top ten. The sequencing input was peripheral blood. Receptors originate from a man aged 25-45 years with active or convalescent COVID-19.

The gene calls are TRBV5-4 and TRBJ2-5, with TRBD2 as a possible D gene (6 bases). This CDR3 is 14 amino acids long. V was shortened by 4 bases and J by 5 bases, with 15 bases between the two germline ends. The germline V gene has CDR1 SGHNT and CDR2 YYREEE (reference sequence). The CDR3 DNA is TGTGCCAGCAGCCTCCCCCCACTAGCCGAGACCCAGTACTTC. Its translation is CASSLPPLAETQYF. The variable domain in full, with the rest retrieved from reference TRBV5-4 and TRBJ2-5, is ETGVTQSPTHLIKTRGQQVTLRCSSQSGHNTVSWYQQALGQGPQFIFQYYREEENGRGNFPPRFSGLQFPNYSSELNVNALELDDSALYLCASSLPPLAETQYFGPGTRLLVL.

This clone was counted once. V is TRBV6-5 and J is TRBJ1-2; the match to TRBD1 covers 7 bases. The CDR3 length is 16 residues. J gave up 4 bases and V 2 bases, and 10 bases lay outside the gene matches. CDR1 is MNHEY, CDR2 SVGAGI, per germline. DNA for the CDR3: TGTGCCAGCAGTTACGCTCAACAGGGGTGGGGCTATGGCTACACCTTC. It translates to CASSYAQQGWGYGYTF.

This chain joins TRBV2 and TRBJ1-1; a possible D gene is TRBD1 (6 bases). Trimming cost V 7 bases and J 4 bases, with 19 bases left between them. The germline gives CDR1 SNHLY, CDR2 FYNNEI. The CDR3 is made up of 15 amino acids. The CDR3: CASTAKGGKGTEAFF. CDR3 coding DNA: TGTGCCAGCACGGCTAAAGGGGGTAAGGGCACTGAAGCTTTCTTT. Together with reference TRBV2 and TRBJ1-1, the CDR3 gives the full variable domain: EPEVTQTPSHQVTQMGQEVILRCVPISNHLYFYWYRQILGQKVEFLVSFYNNEISEKSEIFDDQFSVERPDGSNFTLKIRSTKLEDSAMYFCASTAKGGKGTEAFFGQGTRLTVV.

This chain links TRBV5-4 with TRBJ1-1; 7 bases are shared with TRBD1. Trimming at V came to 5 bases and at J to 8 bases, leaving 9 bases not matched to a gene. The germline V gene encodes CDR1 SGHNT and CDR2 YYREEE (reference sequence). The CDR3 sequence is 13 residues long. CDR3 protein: CASRQTGSLEAFF. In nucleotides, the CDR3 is TGTGCCAGCAGGCAGACAGGGTCTCTCGAAGCTTTCTTT.

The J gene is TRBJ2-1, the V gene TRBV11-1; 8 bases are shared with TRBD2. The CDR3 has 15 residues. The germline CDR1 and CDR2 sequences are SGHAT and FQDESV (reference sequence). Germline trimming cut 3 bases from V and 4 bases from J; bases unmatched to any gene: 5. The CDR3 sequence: CASSFGAGDYNEQFF. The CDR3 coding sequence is TGTGCCAGCAGCTTTGGAGCGGGGGATTACAATGAGCAGTTCTTC.

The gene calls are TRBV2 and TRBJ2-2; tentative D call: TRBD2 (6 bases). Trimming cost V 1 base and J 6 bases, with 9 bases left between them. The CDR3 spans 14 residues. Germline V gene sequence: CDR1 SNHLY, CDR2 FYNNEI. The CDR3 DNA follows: TGTGCCAGCAGTGAAGTGCGGGAATCCGGGGAGCTGTTTTTT. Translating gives CASSEVRESGELFF.

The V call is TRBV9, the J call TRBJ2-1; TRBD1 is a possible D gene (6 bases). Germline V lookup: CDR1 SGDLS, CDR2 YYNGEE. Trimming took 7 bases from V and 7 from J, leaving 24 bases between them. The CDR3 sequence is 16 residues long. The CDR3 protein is CASGGPQQGPSNEQFF. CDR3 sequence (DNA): TGTGCCAGCGGCGGCCCCCAACAGGGTCCCTCTAATGAGCAGTTCTTC.

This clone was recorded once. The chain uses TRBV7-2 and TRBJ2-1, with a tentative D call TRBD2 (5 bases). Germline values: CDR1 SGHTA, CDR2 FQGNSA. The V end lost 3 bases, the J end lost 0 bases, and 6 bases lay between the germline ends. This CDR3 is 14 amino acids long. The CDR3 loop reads CASSLRDSYNEQFF. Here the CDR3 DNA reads TGTGCCAGCAGCTTGAGGGACTCCTACAATGAGCAGTTCTTC.

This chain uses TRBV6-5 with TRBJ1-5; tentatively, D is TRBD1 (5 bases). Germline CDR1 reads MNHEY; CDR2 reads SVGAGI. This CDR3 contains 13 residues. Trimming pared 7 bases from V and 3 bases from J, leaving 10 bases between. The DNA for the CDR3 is TGTGCCAGCAAGGGGTCTATCAATCAGCCCCAGCATTTT. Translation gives CASKGSINQPQHF.

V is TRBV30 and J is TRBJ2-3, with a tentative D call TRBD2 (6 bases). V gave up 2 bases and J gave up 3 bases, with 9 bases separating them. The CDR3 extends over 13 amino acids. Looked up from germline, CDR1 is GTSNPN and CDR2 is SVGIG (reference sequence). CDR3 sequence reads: CAWSTGETDTQYF. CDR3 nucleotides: TGTGCCTGGAGTACGGGGGAGACAGATACGCAGTATTTT.

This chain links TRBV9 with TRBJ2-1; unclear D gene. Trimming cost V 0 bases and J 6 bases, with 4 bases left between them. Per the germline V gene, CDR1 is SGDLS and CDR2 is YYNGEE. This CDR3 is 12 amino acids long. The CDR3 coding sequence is TGTGCCAGCAGCGTAGCACTCAATGAGCAGTTCTTC. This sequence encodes CASSVALNEQFF.

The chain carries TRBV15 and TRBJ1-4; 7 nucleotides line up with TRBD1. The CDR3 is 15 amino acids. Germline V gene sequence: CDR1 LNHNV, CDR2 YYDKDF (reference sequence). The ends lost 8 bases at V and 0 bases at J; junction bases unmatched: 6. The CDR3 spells CATVDRVSTNEKLFF. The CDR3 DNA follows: TGTGCCACCGTAGACAGGGTATCAACTAATGAAAAACTGTTTTTT.

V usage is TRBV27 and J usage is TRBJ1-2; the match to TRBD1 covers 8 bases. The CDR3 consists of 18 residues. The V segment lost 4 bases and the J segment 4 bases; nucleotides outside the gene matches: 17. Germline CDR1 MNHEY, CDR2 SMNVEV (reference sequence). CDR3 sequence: CASSSGWDRLDQGYGYTF. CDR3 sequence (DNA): TGTGCCAGCAGTTCCGGGTGGGACAGGTTGGATCAGGGCTATGGCTACACCTTC.

Here the CDR3 DNA reads TGTGCCAGCCCACGGGGCACCGGGGAGCTGTTTTTT. It yields the protein CASPRGTGELFF. The rearrangement uses TRBV7-9 and TRBJ2-2; D possibly corresponds to TRBD2 (5 bases). Germline V CDR1 and CDR2: SEHNR, FQNEAQ (reference sequence). V lost 8 bases and J lost 4, with 8 bases in between. The CDR3 runs to 12 residues. Full variable domain (remainder filled in from reference TRBV7-9 and TRBJ2-2): DTGVSQNPRHKITKRGQNVTFRCDPISEHNRLYWYRQTLGQGPEFLTYFQNEAQLEKSRLLSDRFSAERPKGSFSTLEIQRTEQGDSAMYLCASPRGTGELFFGEGSRLTVL.

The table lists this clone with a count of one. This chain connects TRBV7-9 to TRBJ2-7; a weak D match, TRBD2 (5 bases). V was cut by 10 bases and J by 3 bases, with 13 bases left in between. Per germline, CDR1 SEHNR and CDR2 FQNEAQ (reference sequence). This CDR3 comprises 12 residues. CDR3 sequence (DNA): TGTGCCACAAAAAACGGGGACTACGAGCAGTACTTC. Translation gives CATKNGDYEQYF.

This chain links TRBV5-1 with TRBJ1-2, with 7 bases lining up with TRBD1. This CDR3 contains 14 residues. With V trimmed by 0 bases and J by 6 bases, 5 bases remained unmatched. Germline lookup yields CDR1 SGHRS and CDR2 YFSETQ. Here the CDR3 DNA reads TGCGCCAGCAGCTTGGGTAGGCAGGGGGATGGCTACACCTTC. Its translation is CASSLGRQGDGYTF.

CDR3 nucleotide sequence: TGTGCCAGCAGTTTAGGGTTTCCCGCGGAAGCTTTCTTT. Translating gives CASSLGFPAEAFF. This chain connects TRBV12-3 or TRBV12-4 to TRBJ1-1, with D unresolved. The CDR3 has 13 amino acids. V was shortened by 1 base and J by 8 bases, with 11 bases between the two germline ends.

The CDR3 loop reads CASSSTSSDTQYF. CDR3 DNA sequence: TGTGCCAGCAGCTCGACTAGCTCAGATACGCAGTATTTT. V and J are TRBV12-3 or TRBV12-4 and TRBJ2-3; 7 bases map to TRBD2. V gave up 6 bases and J gave up 4 bases; unmatched junction bases: 4. The CDR3 runs to 13 residues.

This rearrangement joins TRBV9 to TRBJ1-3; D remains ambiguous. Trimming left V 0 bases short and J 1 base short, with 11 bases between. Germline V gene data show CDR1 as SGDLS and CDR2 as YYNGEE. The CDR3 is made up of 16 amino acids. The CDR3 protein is CASSVARSSSGNTIYF. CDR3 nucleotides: TGTGCCAGCAGCGTAGCACGTAGCAGTTCTGGAAACACCATATATTTT. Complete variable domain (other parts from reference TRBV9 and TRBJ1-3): DSGVTQTPKHLITATGQRVTLRCSPRSGDLSVYWYQQSLDQGLQFLIQYYNGEERAKGNILERFSAQQFPDLHSELNLSSLELGDSALYFCASSVARSSSGNTIYFGEGSWLTVV.

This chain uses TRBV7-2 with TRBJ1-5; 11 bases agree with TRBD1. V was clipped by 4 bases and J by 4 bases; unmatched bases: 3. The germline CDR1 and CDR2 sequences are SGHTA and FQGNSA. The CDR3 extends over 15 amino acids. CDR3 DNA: TGTGCCAGCAGCTGGACAGGGGGCCTTAATCAGCCCCAGCATTTT. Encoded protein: CASSWTGGLNQPQHF. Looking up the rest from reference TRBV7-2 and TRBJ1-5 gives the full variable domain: GAGVSQSPSNKVTEKGKDVELRCDPISGHTALYWYRQSLGQGLEFLIYFQGNSAPDKSGLPSDRFSAERTGGSVSTLTIQRTQQEDSAVYLCASSWTGGLNQPQHFGDGTRLSIL.

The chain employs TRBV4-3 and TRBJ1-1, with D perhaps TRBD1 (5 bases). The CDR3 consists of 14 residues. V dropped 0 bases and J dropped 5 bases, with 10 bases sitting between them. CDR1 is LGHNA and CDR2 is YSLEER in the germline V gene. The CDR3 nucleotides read TGCGCCAGCAGCCAAGAGCCAGGGAGGACTGAAGCTTTCTTT. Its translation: CASSQEPGRTEAFF.

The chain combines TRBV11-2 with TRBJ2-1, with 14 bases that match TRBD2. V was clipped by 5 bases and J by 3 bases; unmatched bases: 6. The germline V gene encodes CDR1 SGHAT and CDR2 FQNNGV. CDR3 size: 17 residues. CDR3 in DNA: TGTGCCAGCAGCACCCGGACTAGCGGGGGGCGCTACAATGAGCAGTTCTTC. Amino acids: CASSTRTSGGRYNEQFF.

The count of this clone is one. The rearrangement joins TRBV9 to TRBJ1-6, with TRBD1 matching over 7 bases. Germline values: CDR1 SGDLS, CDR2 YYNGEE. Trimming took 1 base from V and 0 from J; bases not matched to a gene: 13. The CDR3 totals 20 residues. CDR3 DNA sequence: TGTGCCAGCAGCGTACCCCGGGCAGGGGGTTTACCCTCCTATAATTCACCCCTCCACTTT. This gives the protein CASSVPRAGGLPSYNSPLHF.

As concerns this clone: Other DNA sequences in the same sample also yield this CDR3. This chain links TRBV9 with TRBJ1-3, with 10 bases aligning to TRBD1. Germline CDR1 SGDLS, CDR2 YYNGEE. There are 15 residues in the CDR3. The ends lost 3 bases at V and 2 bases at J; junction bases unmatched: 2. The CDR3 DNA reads TGTGCCAGCAGCGCCGGACAGGGGGCTGGAAACACCATATATTTT. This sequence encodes CASSAGQGAGNTIYF.

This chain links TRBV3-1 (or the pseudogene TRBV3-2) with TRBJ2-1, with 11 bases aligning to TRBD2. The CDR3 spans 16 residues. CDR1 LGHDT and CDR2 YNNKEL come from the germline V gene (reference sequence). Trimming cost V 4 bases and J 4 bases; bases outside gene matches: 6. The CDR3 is CASSPLIAGGYNEQFF. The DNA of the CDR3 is TGTGCCAGCAGCCCACTTATAGCGGGGGGGTACAATGAGCAGTTCTTC.